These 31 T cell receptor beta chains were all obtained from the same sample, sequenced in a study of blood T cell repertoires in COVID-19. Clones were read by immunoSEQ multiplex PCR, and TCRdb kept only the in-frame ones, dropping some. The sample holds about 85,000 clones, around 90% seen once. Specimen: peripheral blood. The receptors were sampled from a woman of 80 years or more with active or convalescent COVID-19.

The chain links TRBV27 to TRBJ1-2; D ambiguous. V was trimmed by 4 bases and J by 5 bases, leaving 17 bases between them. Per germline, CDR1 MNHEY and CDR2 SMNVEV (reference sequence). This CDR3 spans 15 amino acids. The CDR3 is CASSSIGGHQYGYTF. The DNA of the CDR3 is TGTGCCAGCAGTTCTATAGGAGGCCATCAGTATGGCTACACCTTC.

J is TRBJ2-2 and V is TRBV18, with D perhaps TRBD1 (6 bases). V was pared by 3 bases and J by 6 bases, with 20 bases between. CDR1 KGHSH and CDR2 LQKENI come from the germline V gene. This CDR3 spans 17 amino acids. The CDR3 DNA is TGTGCCAGCTCACCGCTGAAACAGGGACCCGTTGCCGGGGAGCTGTTTTTT. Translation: CASSPLKQGPVAGELFF. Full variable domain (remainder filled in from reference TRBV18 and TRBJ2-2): NAGVMQNPRHLVRRRGQEARLRCSPMKGHSHVYWYRQLPEEGLKFMVYLQKENIIDESGMPKERFSAEFPKEGPSILRIQQVVRGDSAAYFCASSPLKQGPVAGELFFGEGSRLTVL.

The CDR3 region has the DNA TGTGCCAGCAGCTTGGACAGGGCTTTCTATGGCTACACCTTC. Encoded protein: CASSLDRAFYGYTF. The V and J genes are TRBV5-4 and TRBJ1-2, with TRBD1 as a possible D gene (6 bases). Germline CDR1 SGHNT, CDR2 YYREEE (reference sequence). There are 14 residues in the CDR3. V gave up 0 bases and J gave up 4 bases, with 10 bases separating them.

The CDR3 sequence is CASSTYPRGQGVYEQYF. CDR3 coding DNA: TGTGCCAGCAGCACCTACCCCCGGGGACAGGGGGTGTACGAGCAGTACTTC. The chain combines TRBV7-9 with TRBJ2-7; TRBD1 aligns across 11 bases. The length of the CDR3 is 17 residues. Germline V lookup: CDR1 SEHNR, CDR2 FQNEAQ (reference sequence). V shed 5 bases and J 4 bases; nucleotides not matched to a gene: 13.

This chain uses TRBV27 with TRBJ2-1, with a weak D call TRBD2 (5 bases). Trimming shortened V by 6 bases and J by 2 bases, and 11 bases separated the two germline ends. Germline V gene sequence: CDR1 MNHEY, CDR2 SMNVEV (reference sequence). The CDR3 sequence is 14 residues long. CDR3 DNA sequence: TGTGCCAGCAGCCCTCAGCGGACCTACAATGAGCAGTTCTTC. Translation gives CASSPQRTYNEQFF.

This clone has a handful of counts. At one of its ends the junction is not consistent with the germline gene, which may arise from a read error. The CDR3 spells CAGRPAGAPDTQYF. The CDR3 coding sequence is TGTGCCGGGAGGCCAGCGGGAGCCCCAGATACGCAGTATTTT. The J gene is TRBJ2-3, the V gene TRBV30, with 8 bases that match TRBD2. Germline CDR1 is GTSNPN and CDR2 is SVGIG (reference sequence). This CDR3 comprises 14 residues.

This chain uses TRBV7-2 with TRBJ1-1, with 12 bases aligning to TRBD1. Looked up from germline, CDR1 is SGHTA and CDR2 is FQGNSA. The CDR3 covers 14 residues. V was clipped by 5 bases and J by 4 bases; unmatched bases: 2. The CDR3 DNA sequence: TGTGCCAGCAGCGGGACAGGGGGCATCACTGAAGCTTTCTTT. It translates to CASSGTGGITEAFF.

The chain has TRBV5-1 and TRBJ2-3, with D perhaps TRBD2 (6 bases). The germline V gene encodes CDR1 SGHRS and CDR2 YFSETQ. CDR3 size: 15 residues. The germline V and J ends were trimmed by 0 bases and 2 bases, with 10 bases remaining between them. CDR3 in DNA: TGCGCCAGCAGCTTGGAAGCGGGCTCCACAGATACGCAGTATTTT. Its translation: CASSLEAGSTDTQYF.

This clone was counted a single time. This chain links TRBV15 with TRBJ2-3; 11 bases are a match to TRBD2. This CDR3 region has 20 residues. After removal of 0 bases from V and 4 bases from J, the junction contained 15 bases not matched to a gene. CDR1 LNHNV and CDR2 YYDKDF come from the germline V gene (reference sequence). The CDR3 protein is CATSRDPIAGLAGQSDTQYF. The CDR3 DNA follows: TGTGCCACCAGCAGAGATCCGATTGCCGGACTAGCGGGTCAGTCAGATACGCAGTATTTT.

CDR3 sequence: CASCSAGETQYF. Written as DNA, the CDR3 is TGTGCCTCATGTAGCGCCGGGGAGACCCAGTACTTC. V gene TRBV6-5 combines with J gene TRBJ2-5; possibly TRBD2 for D (5 bases). Germline CDR1 MNHEY, CDR2 SVGAGI. The V end was cut by 11 bases, the J end by 5 bases, with 15 bases between. The CDR3 is made up of 12 amino acids.

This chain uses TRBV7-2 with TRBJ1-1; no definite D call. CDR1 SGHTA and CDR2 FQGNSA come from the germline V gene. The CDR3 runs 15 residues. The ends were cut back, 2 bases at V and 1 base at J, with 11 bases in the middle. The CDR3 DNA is TGTGCCAGCAGCTTAAATTGGGCAGGGAACACTGAAGCTTTCTTT. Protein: CASSLNWAGNTEAFF.

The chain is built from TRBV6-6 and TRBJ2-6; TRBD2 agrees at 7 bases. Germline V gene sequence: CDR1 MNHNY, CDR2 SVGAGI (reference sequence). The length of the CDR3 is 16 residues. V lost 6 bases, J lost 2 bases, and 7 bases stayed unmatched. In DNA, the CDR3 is TGTGCCAGCAGAGACATACGGGGGGCTGGGGCCAACGTCCTGACTTTC. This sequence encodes CASRDIRGAGANVLTF.

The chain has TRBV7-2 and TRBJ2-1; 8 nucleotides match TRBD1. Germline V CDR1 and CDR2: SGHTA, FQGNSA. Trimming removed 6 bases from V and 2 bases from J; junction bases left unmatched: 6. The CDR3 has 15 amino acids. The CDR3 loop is CASRKDRATYNEQFF. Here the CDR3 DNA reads TGTGCCAGCAGAAAGGACAGGGCCACCTACAATGAGCAGTTCTTC. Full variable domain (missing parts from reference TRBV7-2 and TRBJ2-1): GAGVSQSPSNKVTEKGKDVELRCDPISGHTALYWYRQSLGQGLEFLIYFQGNSAPDKSGLPSDRFSAERTGGSVSTLTIQRTQQEDSAVYLCASRKDRATYNEQFFGPGTRLTVL.

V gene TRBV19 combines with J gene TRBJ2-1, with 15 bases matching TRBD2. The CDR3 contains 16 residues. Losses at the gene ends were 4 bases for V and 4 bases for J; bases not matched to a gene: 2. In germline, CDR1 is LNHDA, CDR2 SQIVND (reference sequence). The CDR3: CASSTGLAGGYNEQFF. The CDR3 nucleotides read TGTGCCAGTAGTACGGGACTAGCGGGAGGATACAATGAGCAGTTCTTC.

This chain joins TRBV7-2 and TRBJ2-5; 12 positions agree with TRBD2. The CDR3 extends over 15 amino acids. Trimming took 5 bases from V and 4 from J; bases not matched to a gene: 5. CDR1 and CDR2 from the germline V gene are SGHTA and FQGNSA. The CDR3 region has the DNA TGTGCCAGCAGCCCCCGGGGACTAGCGGGAGAGACCCAGTACTTC. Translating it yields CASSPRGLAGETQYF.

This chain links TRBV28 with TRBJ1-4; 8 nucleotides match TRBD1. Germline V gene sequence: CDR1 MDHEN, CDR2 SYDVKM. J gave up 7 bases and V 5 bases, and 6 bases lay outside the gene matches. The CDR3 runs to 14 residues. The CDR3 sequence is CASSRTGSREKLFF. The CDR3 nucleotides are TGTGCCAGCAGTAGGACAGGGTCCCGTGAAAAACTGTTTTTT. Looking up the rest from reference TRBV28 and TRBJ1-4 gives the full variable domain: DVKVTQSSRYLVKRTGEKVFLECVQDMDHENMFWYRQDPGLGLRLIYFSYDVKMKEKGDIPEGYSVSREKKERFSLILESASTNQTSMYLCASSRTGSREKLFFGSGTQLSVL.

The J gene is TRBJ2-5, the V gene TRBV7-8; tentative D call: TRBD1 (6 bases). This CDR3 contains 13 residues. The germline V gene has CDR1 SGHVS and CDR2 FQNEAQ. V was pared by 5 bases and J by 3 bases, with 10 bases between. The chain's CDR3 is CASSRTEEETQYF. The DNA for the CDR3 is TGTGCCAGCAGCCGGACAGAGGAAGAGACCCAGTACTTC.

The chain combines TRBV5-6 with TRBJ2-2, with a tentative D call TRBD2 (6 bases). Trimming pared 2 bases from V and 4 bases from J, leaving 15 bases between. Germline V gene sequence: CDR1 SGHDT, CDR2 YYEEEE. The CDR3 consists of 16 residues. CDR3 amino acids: CASSLGGGRSTGELFF. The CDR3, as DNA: TGTGCCAGCAGCTTAGGCGGAGGGCGAAGCACCGGGGAGCTGTTTTTT.

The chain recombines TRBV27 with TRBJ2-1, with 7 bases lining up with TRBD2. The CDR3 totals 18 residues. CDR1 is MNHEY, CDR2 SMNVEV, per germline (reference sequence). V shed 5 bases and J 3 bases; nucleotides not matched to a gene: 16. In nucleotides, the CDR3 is TGTGCCAGCAGTCCACGCTGGTGGAAGGCTAGCGGCTACAATGAGCAGTTCTTC. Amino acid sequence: CASSPRWWKASGYNEQFF.

CDR3 DNA sequence: TGTGCCAGCAAGGGGACTAGGGCGCACAATGAGCAGTTCTTC. Protein product: CASKGTRAHNEQFF. V and J are TRBV6-5 and TRBJ2-1, with TRBD2 matching over 8 bases. From germline, CDR1 is MNHEY and CDR2 SVGAGI. The CDR3 has 14 amino acids. Unmatched junction bases numbered 7, after V lost 7 bases and J lost 5 bases.

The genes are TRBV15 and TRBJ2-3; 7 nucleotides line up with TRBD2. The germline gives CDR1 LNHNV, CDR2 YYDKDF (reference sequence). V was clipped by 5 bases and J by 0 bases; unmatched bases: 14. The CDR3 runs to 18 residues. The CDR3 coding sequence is TGTGCCACCAGCGAAAACTACGGCGGGAGAGGAAGCACAGATACGCAGTATTTT. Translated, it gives CATSENYGGRGSTDTQYF. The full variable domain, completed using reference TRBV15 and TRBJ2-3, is DAMVIQNPRYQVTQFGKPVTLSCSQTLNHNVMYWYQQKSSQAPKLLFHYYDKDFNNEADTPDNFQSRRPNTSFCFLDIRSPGLGDTAMYLCATSENYGGRGSTDTQYFGPGTRLTVL.

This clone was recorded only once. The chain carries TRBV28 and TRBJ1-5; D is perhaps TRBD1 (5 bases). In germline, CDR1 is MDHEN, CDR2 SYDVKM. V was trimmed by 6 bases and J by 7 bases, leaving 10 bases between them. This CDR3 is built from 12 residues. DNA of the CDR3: TGTGCCAGCAGCTCAGGGTCCCAGCCCCAGCATTTT. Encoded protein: CASSSGSQPQHF.

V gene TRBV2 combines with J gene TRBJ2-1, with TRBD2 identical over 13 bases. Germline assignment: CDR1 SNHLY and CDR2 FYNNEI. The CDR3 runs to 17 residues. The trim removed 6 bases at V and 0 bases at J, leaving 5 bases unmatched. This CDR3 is CASSPGLAGSSYNEQFF. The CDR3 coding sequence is TGTGCCAGCAGCCCGGGACTAGCGGGAAGCTCCTACAATGAGCAGTTCTTC. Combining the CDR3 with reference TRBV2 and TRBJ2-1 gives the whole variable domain EPEVTQTPSHQVTQMGQEVILRCVPISNHLYFYWYRQILGQKVEFLVSFYNNEISEKSEIFDDQFSVERPDGSNFTLKIRSTKLEDSAMYFCASSPGLAGSSYNEQFFGPGTRLTVL.

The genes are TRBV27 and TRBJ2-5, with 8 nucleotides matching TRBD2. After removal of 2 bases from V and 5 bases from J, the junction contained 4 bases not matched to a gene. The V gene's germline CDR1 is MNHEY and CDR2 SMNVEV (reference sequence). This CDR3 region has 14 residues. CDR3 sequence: CASSLSGRGETQYF. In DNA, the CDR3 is TGTGCCAGCAGTTTAAGCGGGAGAGGGGAGACCCAGTACTTC.

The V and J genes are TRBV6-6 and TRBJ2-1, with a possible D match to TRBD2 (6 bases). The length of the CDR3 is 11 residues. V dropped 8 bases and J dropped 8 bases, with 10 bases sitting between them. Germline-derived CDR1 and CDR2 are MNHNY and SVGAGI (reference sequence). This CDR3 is CASEWGDEQFF. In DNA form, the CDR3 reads TGTGCCAGCGAGTGGGGGGATGAGCAGTTCTTC.

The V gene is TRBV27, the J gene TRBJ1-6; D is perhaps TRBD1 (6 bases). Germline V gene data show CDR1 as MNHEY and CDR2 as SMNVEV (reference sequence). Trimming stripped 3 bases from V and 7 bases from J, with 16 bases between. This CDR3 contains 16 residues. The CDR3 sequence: CASSFTGLLGNSPLHF. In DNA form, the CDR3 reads TGTGCCAGCAGTTTCACAGGGCTGTTGGGGAATTCACCCCTCCACTTT.

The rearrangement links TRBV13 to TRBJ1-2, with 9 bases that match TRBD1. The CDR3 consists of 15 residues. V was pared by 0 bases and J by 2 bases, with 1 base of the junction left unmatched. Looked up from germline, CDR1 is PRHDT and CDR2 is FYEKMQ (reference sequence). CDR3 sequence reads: CASSLGGQGNYGYTF. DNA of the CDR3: TGTGCCAGCAGCTTAGGGGGACAGGGAAACTATGGCTACACCTTC. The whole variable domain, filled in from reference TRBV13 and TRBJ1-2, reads AAGVIQSPRHLIKEKRETATLKCYPIPRHDTVYWYQQGPGQDPQFLISFYEKMQSDKGSIPDRFSAQQFSDYHSELNMSSLELGDSALYFCASSLGGQGNYGYTFGSGTRLTVV.

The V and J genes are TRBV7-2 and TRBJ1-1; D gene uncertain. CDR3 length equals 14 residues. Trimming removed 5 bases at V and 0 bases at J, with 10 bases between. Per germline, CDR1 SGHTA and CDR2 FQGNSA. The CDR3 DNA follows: TGTGCCAGCAGCGCAACAGTGATGAACACTGAAGCTTTCTTT. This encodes CASSATVMNTEAFF.

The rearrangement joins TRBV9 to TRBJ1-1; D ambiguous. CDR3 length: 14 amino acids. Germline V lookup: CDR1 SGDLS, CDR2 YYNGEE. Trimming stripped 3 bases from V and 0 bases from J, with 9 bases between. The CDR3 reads CASSGPGMNTEAFF. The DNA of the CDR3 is TGTGCCAGCAGCGGGCCGGGGATGAACACTGAAGCTTTCTTT.

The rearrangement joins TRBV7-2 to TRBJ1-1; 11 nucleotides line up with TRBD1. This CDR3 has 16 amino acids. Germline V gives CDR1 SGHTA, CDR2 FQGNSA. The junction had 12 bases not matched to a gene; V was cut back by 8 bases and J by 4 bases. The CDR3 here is CASSGQGASGGTEAFF. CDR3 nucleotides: TGTGCCAGCTCTGGACAGGGGGCTTCGGGTGGCACTGAAGCTTTCTTT.

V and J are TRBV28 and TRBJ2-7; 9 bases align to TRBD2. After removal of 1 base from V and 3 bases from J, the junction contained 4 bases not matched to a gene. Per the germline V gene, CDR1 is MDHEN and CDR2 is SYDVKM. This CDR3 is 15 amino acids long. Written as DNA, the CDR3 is TGTGCCAGCAGTTTATCCGGGACTAGCAGCTACGAGCAGTACTTC. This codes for CASSLSGTSSYEQYF.